This T cell receptor (beta chain) was captured in a study of blood T cells in healthy people across ages. This clonotype was detected only a few times. Its matching antigen is unknown. Trimming pared 7 bases from V and 3 bases from J, leaving 15 bases between. The length of the CDR3 is 14 residues. Germline V gene sequence: CDR1 SQVTM, CDR2 ANQGSEA. The study, taken as a whole, reports: CMV status of donors was not determined, possibly confounding expanded clonotype changes.

A second PCR of roughly 7 to 11 cycles used a sample-barcoded 5' primer and a J-beta primer mix. Every cDNA molecule carried a tag from a template-switch adaptor bearing 12 random nucleotides. TCRdb independently ran MiXCR on the 5' RACE reads; one entry per CDR3 protein. The sample contains hundreds of thousands of distinct CDR3 sequences, 24% of which appear only once. The data were also submitted as part of a second study, on T cells of mothers and their children. That source adds: The overlap seen between related mothers and children slightly exceeded that of unrelated pairs, though not significantly.

Sequencing input: blood. The V call is TRBV29-1, the J call TRBJ1-4; D may be TRBD1 (6 bases). The TCR sequence derives from a boy aged 5-17 years in good health. This CDR3 reads CSAMTGRANEKLFF. CDR3 bases: TGCAGCGCGATGACAGGCCGCGCTAATGAAAAACTGTTTTTT.